The 3 T cell receptor beta chains listed next were all sequenced from one sample in a study of CD8 T cells in ankylosing spondylitis. TCRdb re-derived calls from the 5' RACE reads in MiXCR, one entry per CDR3 protein. The table lists roughly 240,000 distinct CDR3 sequences, roughly 32% of them singletons. The sample taken for sequencing was blood, either unsorted or a sorted T cell fraction (not recorded which). Every receptor here comes from a male donor with ankylosing spondylitis or in good health (not recorded which).

This chain uses TRBV20-1 with TRBJ1-5; the D gene is possibly TRBD1 (6 bases). CDR1 is DFQATT and CDR2 is SNEGSKA in the germline V gene (reference sequence). Trimming removed 6 bases from V and 4 bases from J, with 13 bases in between. This CDR3 is 13 amino acids long. The CDR3 sequence: CSANREGNQPQHF. As DNA, the CDR3 is TGCAGTGCCAACAGGGAAGGTAATCAGCCCCAGCATTTT.

The chain carries TRBV10-3 and TRBJ1-2; D is ambiguous. The germline gives CDR1 ENHRY, CDR2 SYGVKD. The CDR3 has 13 residues. Trimming pared 0 bases from V and 4 bases from J, leaving 6 bases between. CDR3 residues: CAISESEGYGYTF. The CDR3 DNA reads TGTGCCATCAGTGAGTCGGAGGGCTATGGCTACACCTTC.

The gene calls are TRBV12-3 or TRBV12-4 and TRBJ1-6; D may be TRBD1 (6 bases). This CDR3 region has 14 residues. Trimming left V 0 bases short and J 8 bases short, with 8 bases between. This CDR3 is CASSLAGGDSPLHF. The CDR3 region has the DNA TGTGCCAGCAGTTTAGCAGGGGGGGATTCACCCCTCCACTTT.